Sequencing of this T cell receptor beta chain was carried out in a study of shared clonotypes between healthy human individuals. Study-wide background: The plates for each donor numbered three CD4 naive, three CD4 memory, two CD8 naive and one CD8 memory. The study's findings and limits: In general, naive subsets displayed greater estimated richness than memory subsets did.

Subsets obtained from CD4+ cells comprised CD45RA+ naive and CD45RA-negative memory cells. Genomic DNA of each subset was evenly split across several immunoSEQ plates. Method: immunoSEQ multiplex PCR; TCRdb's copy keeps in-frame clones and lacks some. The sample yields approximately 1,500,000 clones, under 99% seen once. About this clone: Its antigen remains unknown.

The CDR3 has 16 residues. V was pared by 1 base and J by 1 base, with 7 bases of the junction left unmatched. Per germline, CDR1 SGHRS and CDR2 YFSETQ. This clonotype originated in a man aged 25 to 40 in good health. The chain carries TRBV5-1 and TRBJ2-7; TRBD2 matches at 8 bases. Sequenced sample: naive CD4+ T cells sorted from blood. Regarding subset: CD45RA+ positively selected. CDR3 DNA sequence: TGCGCCAGCAGCTTGTCCGGTAGCGGGGTATCCTACGAGCAGTACTTC. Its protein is CASSLSGSGVSYEQYF.